Listed below are T cell receptor beta chains from one sample, sequenced in a study of control samples from healthy donors and cancer patients. Only in-frame clones appear in the TCRdb table, and some are missing; sequencing was by immunoSEQ multiplex PCR. The repertoire holds about 140,000 clones, roughly 92% seen once, with approximately 11% in the top ten. Sequences were obtained from blood. The receptors shown here come from a man aged 25-40 years in good health. The CDR3 runs from the conserved cysteine through the conserved F or W. A D gene is named only where the DNA matches it firmly. A row's size may be missing; if present it is once, few, many or a size class.

TRBV19	TRBD1	TRBJ2-7	-	TGTGCCAGTAGTGCCCCTTACGGGACAGAAAGACCCTACGAGCAGTACTTC	CASSAPYGTERPYEQYF
TRBV4-2	TRBD1	TRBJ2-7	-	TGTGCCAGCAGCCAAGAGGGGACAGGGGCCACCTACGAGCAGTACTTC	CASSQEGTGATYEQYF
TRBV4-1	-	TRBJ1-2	few	TGCGCCAGCAGCCAAGTTGGGGGCTTGGACTATGGCTACACCTTC	CASSQVGGLDYGYTF
TRBV6-1	-	TRBJ1-3	once	TGTGCCAGCAGTGACTTAATGGCCGGATACTCTGGAAACACCATATATTTT	CASSDLMAGYSGNTIYF
TRBV12-3/TRBV12-4	TRBD1	TRBJ2-7	-	TGTGCCAGCAGTTTGAGACAGGGGAACGAGCAGTACTTC	CASSLRQGNEQYF
TRBV19	-	TRBJ2-3	-	TGTGCCAGTAGTATAGGCCCCCCCGATACGCAGTATTTT	CASSIGPPDTQYF
TRBV28	TRBD1	TRBJ1-3	-	TGTGCCAGCAGTTTATCAGGACAGGGCCCTGGAAACACCATATATTTT	CASSLSGQGPGNTIYF
TRBV13	-	TRBJ2-1	large	TGTGCCAGCAGCTACCACAAGGTCAATGAGCAGTTCTTC	CASSYHKVNEQFF
TRBV5-4	-	TRBJ2-3	-	TGTGCCAGCAGCTTGGAGTCAGATACGCAGTATTTT	CASSLESDTQYF
TRBV7-8	TRBD1	TRBJ2-5	-	TGTGCCAGCAGCCCGGGAACGGGACAGATCCAAGAGACCCAGTACTTC	CASSPGTGQIQETQYF
TRBV12-3/TRBV12-4	-	TRBJ1-1	once	TGTGCCAGCAGTCAGTGGCAGAACACTGAAGCTTTCTTT	CASSQWQNTEAFF
TRBV24-1	TRBD2	TRBJ2-1	-	TGTGCCACCAGTGATTCGGGGGGGCCCTACAATGAGCAGTTCTTC	CATSDSGGPYNEQFF
TRBV7-9	-	TRBJ1-1	-	TGTGCCAGCAGCTTAGGGGGCCTTGGTGAAGCTTTCTTT	CASSLGGLGEAFF
TRBV7-6	-	TRBJ1-1	-	TGTGCCAGCAGCCCCGATGGGGCAGGGGTCAACACTGAAGCTTTCTTT	CASSPDGAGVNTEAFF
TRBV5-1	TRBD2	TRBJ2-7	-	TGCGCCAGCAGCAAACTGACTAGCGGGGGCTCCTACGAGCAGTACTTC	CASSKLTSGGSYEQYF
TRBV7-2	TRBD1	TRBJ1-2	-	TGTGCCAGCAGCTTAGGGGGGACAGGGAGATCAGTTTATGGCTACACCTTC	CASSLGGTGRSVYGYTF
TRBV7-2	-	TRBJ1-2	once	TGTGCCAGCAGCTTAGATGGAGCCAACCTCTACTATGGCTACACCTTC	CASSLDGANLYYGYTF
TRBV27	TRBD2	TRBJ2-1	-	TGTGCCAGCAGTAAGCCGGGACTAGCGAACTACAATGAGCAGTTCTTC	CASSKPGLANYNEQFF
TRBV6-5	-	TRBJ1-1	-	TGTGCCAGCAGAGGGAACACTGAAGCTTTCTTT	CASRGNTEAFF
TRBV6-2/TRBV6-3	-	TRBJ1-1	-	TGTGCCAGCAGTACCGGGACATTCACGGCTTTCTTT	CASSTGTFTAFF
TRBV10-3	TRBD2	TRBJ2-1	few	TGTGCCACGTTAACAGCGGGAGGGCCCTCCAATGAGCAGTTCTTC	CATLTAGGPSNEQFF
TRBV6-5	-	TRBJ1-5	-	TGTGCCAGCAGTTACTCGATGGTTAGCAATCAGCCCCAGCATTTT	CASSYSMVSNQPQHF
TRBV4-2	-	TRBJ2-3	-	TGTGCCAGCAGCGCACACAAGGGGACAACGGGAACCACAGATACGCAGTATTTT	CASSAHKGTTGTTDTQYF
TRBV7-9	-	TRBJ1-1	once	TGTGCCAGCAGCTGGGGTAGCACTGAAGCTTTCTTT	CASSWGSTEAFF
TRBV6-6	-	TRBJ2-3	few	TGTGCCAGCAGTTACTCCCTGACGCAGTATTTT	CASSYSLTQYF
TRBV19	-	TRBJ2-1	once	TGTGCCAGTACTCCTCGGGGTAACGGGGGTCTTAATGAGCAGTTCTTC	CASTPRGNGGLNEQFF
TRBV27	TRBD1	TRBJ1-6	once	TGTGCCAGTACGGACAGGGAATCTAGAAATTCACCCCTCCACTTT	CASTDRESRNSPLHF
TRBV11-3	-	TRBJ2-7	-	TGTGCCAGCAGCTTATACAGGGAAGGGAATAGTGTTATCTTC	CASSLYREGNSVIF
TRBV19	-	TRBJ1-6	-	TGTGCCAGTAGTCCTCGGACACCCCCGGACGGTAATTCACCCCTCCACTTT	CASSPRTPPDGNSPLHF
TRBV2	-	TRBJ2-2	-	TGTGCCAGCAATTACGTCGAGGCCGGGGAGCTGTTTTTT	CASNYVEAGELFF
TRBV5-1	-	TRBJ1-4	-	TGCGCCAGCAGCTCCGGACATGCAACTAATGAAAAACTGTTTTTT	CASSSGHATNEKLFF
TRBV6-4	-	TRBJ2-3	-	TGTGCCAGCAGTGACTCGCCGGAGGGCGTCACAGATACGCAGTATTTT	CASSDSPEGVTDTQYF
TRBV9	-	TRBJ1-2	-	TGTGCCAGCAGCGTAGTTGAAGGGTATGGCTACACCTTC	CASSVVEGYGYTF
TRBV19	TRBD1	TRBJ2-7	few	TGTGCCAGTAGTATCATCGTAGGGGACAGGGGGCTGTACGAGCAGTACTTC	CASSIIVGDRGLYEQYF
TRBV14	-	TRBJ1-1	-	TGTGCCAGCAGCCTCCTTAGGCAGGATAATCAAGCTTTCTTT	CASSLLRQDNQAFF
TRBV5-1	TRBD2	TRBJ2-5	-	TGCGCCAGCAGCCCCGGGGTAGCGGGGCCTCTCAAGACCCAGTACTTC	CASSPGVAGPLKTQYF
TRBV30	-	TRBJ1-5	-	TGTGCCTGGAGTAGGCAGGGTGTCTACAATCAGCCCCAGCATTTT	CAWSRQGVYNQPQHF
TRBV6-6	TRBD1	TRBJ2-2	-	TGTGCCAGCAGTCTGACCGGGACAGGGCTTTGGGCCGGGGAGCTGTTTTTT	CASSLTGTGLWAGELFF
TRBV9	-	TRBJ2-1	-	TGTGCCAGCAGCGTAGAGGTCCAAAGGAATGAGCAGTTCTTC	CASSVEVQRNEQFF
TRBV5-1	-	TRBJ2-3	-	TGCGCCAGCAGTCATCAGGGCACAGATACGCAGTATTTT	CASSHQGTDTQYF
TRBV28	TRBD2	TRBJ2-7	-	TGTGCCAGCAGAAAAAGCGGGAGCTACGAGCAGTACTTC	CASRKSGSYEQYF
TRBV4-1	-	TRBJ1-5	-	TGCGCCAGCAGCTTAGGGGTCGATCAGCCCCAGCATTTT	CASSLGVDQPQHF
TRBV27	-	TRBJ2-1	-	TGTGCCAGCAGGGGGCATGGGGGCAATGAGCAGTTCTTC	CASRGHGGNEQFF
TRBV6-5	-	TRBJ1-2	-	TGTGCCAGCAGTACCCCCGGGAGCTACTATGGCTACACCTTC	CASSTPGSYYGYTF
TRBV7-6	-	TRBJ1-5	-	TGTGCCAGCAGCTTAGCGGGGCGGGAGAGTCAGCCCCAGCATTTT	CASSLAGRESQPQHF
TRBV6-2/TRBV6-3	-	TRBJ1-5	-	TGTGCCAGCAGTTCGGGACACCTTAATCAGCCCCAGCATTTT	CASSSGHLNQPQHF
TRBV10-3	TRBD2	TRBJ2-3	-	TGTGCCATCAAGGGGAGCGGGAACACAGATACGCAGTATTTT	CAIKGSGNTDTQYF
TRBV18	-	TRBJ2-7	-	TGTGCCAGCTCACCAGAGACAGGGAGGGTCTACGAGCAGTACTTC	CASSPETGRVYEQYF
TRBV7-9	-	TRBJ2-7	-	TGTGCCAGCAGCTTAGGGTCCTTGGGGGGCGAGCAGTACTTC	CASSLGSLGGEQYF
TRBV11-2	-	TRBJ2-7	few	TGTGCCAGCAGCTTAGAATGGCAGGCATCCTACGAGCAGTACTTC	CASSLEWQASYEQYF
TRBV15	-	TRBJ2-7	-	TGTGCCACCAGCCAGACAGGAGACACCTACGAGCAGTACTTC	CATSQTGDTYEQYF
TRBV19	-	TRBJ2-5	-	TGTGCCAGTAGTGCGACTGGAACCCAAGAGACCCAGTACTTC	CASSATGTQETQYF
TRBV3-1/TRBV3-2	TRBD2	TRBJ2-3	-	TGTGCCAGCAGCCGGGGACTAGCGGGAGTAATGGATACGCAGTATTTT	CASSRGLAGVMDTQYF
TRBV30	-	TRBJ1-1	-	TGTGCCTGGAGGTCCCGGGGTTCCGGGGAAGCTTTCTTT	CAWRSRGSGEAFF
TRBV24-1	TRBD2	TRBJ2-1	-	TGTGCCACCAGTGATAGAGGGGGACTAGGCAATGAGCAGTTCTTC	CATSDRGGLGNEQFF
TRBV2	TRBD1	TRBJ1-5	-	TGTGCCAGCAGTCGACAGGGAGTCTTAGGCAATCAGCCCCAGCATTTT	CASSRQGVLGNQPQHF
TRBV4-2	-	TRBJ1-2	once	TGTGCCAGCAGCCAAACCGTGGGAGGCTACACCTTC	CASSQTVGGYTF
TRBV9	-	TRBJ2-3	-	TGTGCCAGCAGCGTGTATGGGGCGCCCTCGGATACGCAGTATTTT	CASSVYGAPSDTQYF
TRBV10-2	-	TRBJ1-1	once	TGCGCCAGCAGTGATCGGGGGGGTGACACTGAAGCTTTCTTT	CASSDRGGDTEAFF
TRBV25-1	-	TRBJ2-3	-	TGTGCCAGCAGTCATCGGGTGGGGGATACGCAGTATTTT	CASSHRVGDTQYF